This TCR beta chain was captured by sequencing in a study of CD8+ T cells in alopecia areata. Study at large: Administration of oral tofacitinib to treated patients was at 5 to 10 mg twice daily.

Study-level points and caveats: Scalp sequencing also captures normal skin's resident alphabeta T cells. Many expanded lesional clones stayed in scalp and blood while on tofacitinib. Researchers say the link of baseline CD8+ expansion to response remains uncertain, with one nonresponder.

Only a few counts were recorded for this clone. The antigen remains undetermined. As the sequencing template, cDNA was produced by extracting RNA and reverse transcribing it. TCRdb's table, derived via immunoSEQ multiplex PCR, lists solely in-frame clones and lacks some. The sample has approximately 190,000 clones; roughly 50% are singletons. This CDR3 has 14 residues. With 8 bases removed from V and 5 bases from J, the gap between germline ends came to 18 bases. Germline V gene sequence: CDR1 SNHLY, CDR2 FYNNEI. This sample's treatment: oral pan-JAK inhibitor, 5-10 mg twice daily. The source material was CD4+ T cells sorted from blood, sampled at week 24, from a patient treated with tofacitinib. This receptor was identified in a human donor with alopecia areata. The chain recombines TRBV2 with TRBJ2-5; D possibly matches TRBD1 or TRBD2 (5 bases each). CDR3 bases: TGTGCCAGCGGAGGCAGGGCCGAGGGGGAGACCCAGTACTTC. As protein: CASGGRAEGETQYF.